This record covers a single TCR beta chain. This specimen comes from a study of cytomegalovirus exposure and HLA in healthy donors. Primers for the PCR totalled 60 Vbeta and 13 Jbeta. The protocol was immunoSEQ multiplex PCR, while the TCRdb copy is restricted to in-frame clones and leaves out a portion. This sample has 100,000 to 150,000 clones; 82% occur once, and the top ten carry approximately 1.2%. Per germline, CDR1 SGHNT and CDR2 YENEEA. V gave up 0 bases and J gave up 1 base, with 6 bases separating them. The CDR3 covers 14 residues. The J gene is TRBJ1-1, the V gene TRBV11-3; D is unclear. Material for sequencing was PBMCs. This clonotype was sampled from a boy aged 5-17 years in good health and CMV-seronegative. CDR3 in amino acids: CASSLDKANTEAFF. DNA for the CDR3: TGTGCCAGCAGCTTAGACAAAGCGAACACTGAAGCTTTCTTT.